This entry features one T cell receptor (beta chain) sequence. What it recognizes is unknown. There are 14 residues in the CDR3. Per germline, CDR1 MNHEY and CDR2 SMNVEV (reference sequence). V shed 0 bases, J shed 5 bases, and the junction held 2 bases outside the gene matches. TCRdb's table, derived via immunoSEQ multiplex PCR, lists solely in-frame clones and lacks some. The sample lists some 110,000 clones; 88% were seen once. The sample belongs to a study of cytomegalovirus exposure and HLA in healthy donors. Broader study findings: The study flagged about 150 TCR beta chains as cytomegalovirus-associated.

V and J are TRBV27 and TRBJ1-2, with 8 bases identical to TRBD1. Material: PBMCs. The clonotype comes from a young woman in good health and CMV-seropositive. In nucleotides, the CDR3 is TGTGCCAGCAGTTTATCAGGACAGGGTTATGGCTACACCTTC. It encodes CASSLSGQGYGYTF.